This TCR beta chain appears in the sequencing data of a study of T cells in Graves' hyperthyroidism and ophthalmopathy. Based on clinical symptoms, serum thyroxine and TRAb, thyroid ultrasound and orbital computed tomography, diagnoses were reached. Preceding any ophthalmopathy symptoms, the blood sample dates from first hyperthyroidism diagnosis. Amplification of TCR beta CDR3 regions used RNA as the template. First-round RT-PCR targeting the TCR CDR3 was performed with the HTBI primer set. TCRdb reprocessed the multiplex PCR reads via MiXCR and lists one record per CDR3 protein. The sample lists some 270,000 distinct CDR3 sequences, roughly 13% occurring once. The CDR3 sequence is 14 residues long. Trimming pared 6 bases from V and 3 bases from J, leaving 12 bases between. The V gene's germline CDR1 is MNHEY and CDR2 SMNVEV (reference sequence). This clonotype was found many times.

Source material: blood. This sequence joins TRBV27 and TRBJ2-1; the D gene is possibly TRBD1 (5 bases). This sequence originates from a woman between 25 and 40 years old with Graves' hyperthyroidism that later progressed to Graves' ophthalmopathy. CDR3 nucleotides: TGTGCCAGCAGACCAGACAGCTTCTACAATGAGCAGTTCTTC. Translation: CASRPDSFYNEQFF.